The source of this T cell receptor (beta chain) is a study of tumor-infiltrating lymphocytes in primary liver carcinoma (dated by TCRdb to 2015 to 2018). About the study as a whole: Of the five patients, three men and two women aged 30 to 69 years, four had hepatocellular carcinoma and one had combined HCC and intrahepatic cholangiocarcinoma. The five patients had tumors staged T1-T3 N0M0, with maximum diameters ranging from roughly 4 to 10 cm. Each sample produced about 3.5 to 7.5 million productive TCRbeta reads, and read depth showed no significant difference between tissue types. For each liver tumor, the study sampled five regions along with adjacent normal tissue and blood, and applied TCRbeta repertoire sequencing, expression microarrays and whole-exome sequencing. A total of 35 specimens from 5 patients went through TCRbeta repertoire sequencing, namely 25 tumor regions, 5 adjacent noncancerous liver tissues and 5 peripheral blood samples. To link TCRbeta repertoire diversity to the local molecular phenotype, the 25 to 30 tumor region samples were profiled with Agilent mRNA microarrays. Reproducibility between technical replicate repertoires was high, with correlation coefficients above 0.95 and mean shared-clone rates approximately 0.88. Results and caveats for the whole study, not just this receptor: With just a handful of patients in the study, the authors point out that the findings should be validated in a larger study. Only the TCR beta chain was sequenced, so true repertoire diversity is likely underestimated because unpaired alpha chains were not captured. Repertoire overlap was found to be higher between tumor regions (mean approximately 35%) than between tumor-adjacent (around 17%) or tumor-blood (around 15%) pairs, consistent with antigen-driven expansion. Only roughly 7-24% of top clones appeared in all five regions of a tumor, which suggests that tumor-infiltrating T cells are spatially heterogeneous. Since the samples were bulk and unsorted, there was no way to compare CD4+ and CD8+ T cell repertoires. The top 250 clones accounted for a significantly greater share of the repertoire in tumors than in blood (p = 0.039).

The CDR3 measures 14 amino acids from cysteine to phenylalanine. Only the CDR3 region is kept as DNA, spanning 42 bases read in frame from base 1. Trimmed from V: 7 bases; trimmed from J: 2 bases; junction bases lacking a gene match: 7. CDR1 and CDR2, per the germline V gene, are MDHEN and SYDVKM. Total RNA and DNA were co-extracted from roughly 20-30 mg of bulk tissue with the AllPrep DNA/RNA mini kit, without cell sorting. Between November 2015 and March 2016, a few patients in China with histopathologically diagnosed primary liver carcinoma had surgical resection. At the time of sampling, the patients had chronic HBV infection and had not received any treatment. Five spatially separated regions were sampled per tumor: superior, inferior, left-lateral and right-lateral poles, plus the tumor centre. According to histology, viable tumor cells made up more than 75% of every tumor sample. Pieces of fresh tumor and adjacent tissue were cut in half, with one half kept in RNAlater at -80 degrees C and the other half sent for histology.

Starting from roughly 500 ng total RNA, TCRbeta-specific cDNA was produced by reverse transcription with a constant-region primer and ProtoScript II reverse transcriptase. Construction of the TCRbeta libraries relied on three nested rounds of multiplex PCR, following a slightly modified ARM-PCR procedure. Each of the first two PCR rounds ran for approximately 11 cycles using multiplex TRBV1-TRBV30 forward primers together with a Cbeta reverse primer. Sample barcodes and Illumina adapters were added in a final 25-cycle PCR using Deep VentR polymerase. Before sequencing, amplicons of 200-500 bp were gel-purified using a QIAquick gel extraction kit. An Illumina HiSeq 2500 was used to sequence the TCRbeta amplicons with 250-bp paired-end reads. The study's own analysis went as follows. Reads were quality-trimmed with Trimmomatic v0.33, and paired reads were merged with FLASH v1.2.11 to recover full CDR3 sequences. V, D and J germline segments were assigned to the rearranged TCRbeta sequences by MiGEC v1.2.1b. Clonotype statistics and Shannon-Wiener diversity indices were calculated with VDJtools v1.0.0. To cut down on sampling bias, every analysis after diversity analysis relied on just the 250 most abundant clonotypes from each sample. TCRdb's own reprocessing of the public reads used fastp at Q25 and MiXCR and kept productive beta chains. Under each unique CDR3 protein, matching rows form one entry showing the most common genes and DNA. The V and J calls reflect TCRdb's pipeline rather than the authors' work. Within this sample are about 190,000 distinct CDR3 sequences, with over 80% of them counted one time only. The ten biggest clones cover over 15% of the sample.

Of note for this clonotype: Its target antigen remains unknown. No much larger clone exists at a distance of one base, and base qualities are not known.

Recombination joined TRBV28 with TRBJ1-1; 7 bases in between match TRBD1. The specimen sequenced was tumor tissue from primary liver carcinoma. This clonotype was sampled from a man aged 35 to 55 with primary liver carcinoma and hepatitis B virus infection. The CDR3 protein sequence reads: CASTSGQKNTEAFF. The DNA is as follows: TGTGCCAGCACTTCGGGACAGAAAAACACTGAAGCTTTCTTT.